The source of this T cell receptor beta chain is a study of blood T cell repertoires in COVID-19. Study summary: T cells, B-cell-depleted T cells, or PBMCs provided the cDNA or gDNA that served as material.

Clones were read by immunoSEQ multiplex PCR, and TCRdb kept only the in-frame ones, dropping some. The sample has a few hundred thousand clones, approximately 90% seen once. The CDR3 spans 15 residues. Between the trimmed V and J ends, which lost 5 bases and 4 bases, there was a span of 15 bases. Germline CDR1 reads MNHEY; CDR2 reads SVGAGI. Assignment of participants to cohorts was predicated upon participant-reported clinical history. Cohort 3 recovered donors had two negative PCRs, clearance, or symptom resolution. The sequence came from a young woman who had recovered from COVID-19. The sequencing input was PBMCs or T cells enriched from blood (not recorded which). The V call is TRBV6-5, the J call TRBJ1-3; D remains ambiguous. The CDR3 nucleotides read TGTGCCAGCAGTCGTTTGCGGGGAACCGGAAACACCATATATTTT. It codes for CASSRLRGTGNTIYF.